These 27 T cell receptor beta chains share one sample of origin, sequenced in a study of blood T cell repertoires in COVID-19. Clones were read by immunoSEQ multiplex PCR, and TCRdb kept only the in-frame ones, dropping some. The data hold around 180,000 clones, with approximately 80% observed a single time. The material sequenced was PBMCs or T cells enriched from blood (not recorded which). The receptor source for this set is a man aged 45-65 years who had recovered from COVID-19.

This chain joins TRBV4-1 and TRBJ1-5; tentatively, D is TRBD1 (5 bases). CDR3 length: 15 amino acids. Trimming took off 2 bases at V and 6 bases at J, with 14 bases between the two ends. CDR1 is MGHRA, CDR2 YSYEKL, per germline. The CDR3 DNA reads TGCGCCAGCAGCCAACAGATCTCAGGGCGTCAGCCCCAGCATTTT. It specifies CASSQQISGRQPQHF.

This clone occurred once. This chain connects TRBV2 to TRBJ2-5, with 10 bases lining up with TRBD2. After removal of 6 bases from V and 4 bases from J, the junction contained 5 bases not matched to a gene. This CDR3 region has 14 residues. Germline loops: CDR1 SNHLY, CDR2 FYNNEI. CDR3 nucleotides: TGTGCCAGCAGGCCGGGACTAGCGTCAGAGACCCAGTACTTC. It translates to CASRPGLASETQYF.

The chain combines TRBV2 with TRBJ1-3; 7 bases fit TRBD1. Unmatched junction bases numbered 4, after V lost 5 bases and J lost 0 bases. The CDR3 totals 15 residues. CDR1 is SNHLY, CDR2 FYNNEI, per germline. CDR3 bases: TGTGCCAGCAGTCGGGACAGTCCCTCTGGAAACACCATATATTTT. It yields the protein CASSRDSPSGNTIYF.

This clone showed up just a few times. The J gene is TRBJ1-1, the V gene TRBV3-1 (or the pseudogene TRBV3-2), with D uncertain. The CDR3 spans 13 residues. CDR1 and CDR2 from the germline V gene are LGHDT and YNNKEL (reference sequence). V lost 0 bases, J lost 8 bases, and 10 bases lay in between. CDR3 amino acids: CASSQDEGREAFF. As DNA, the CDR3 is TGTGCCAGCAGCCAAGATGAGGGCAGAGAAGCTTTCTTT.

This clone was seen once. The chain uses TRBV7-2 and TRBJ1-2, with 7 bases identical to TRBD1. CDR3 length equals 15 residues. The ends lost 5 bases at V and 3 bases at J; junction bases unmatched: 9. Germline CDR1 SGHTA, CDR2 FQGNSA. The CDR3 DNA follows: TGTGCCAGCAGCAAGGGGGCCGGAATGGACTATGGCTACACCTTC. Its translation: CASSKGAGMDYGYTF.

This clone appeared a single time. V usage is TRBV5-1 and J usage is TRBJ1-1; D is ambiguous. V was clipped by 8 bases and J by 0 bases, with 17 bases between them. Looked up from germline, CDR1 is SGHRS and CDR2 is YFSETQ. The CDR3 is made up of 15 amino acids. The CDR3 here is CARSPPAGMNTEAFF. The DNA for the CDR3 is TGCGCCAGAAGCCCCCCAGCGGGGATGAACACTGAAGCTTTCTTT.

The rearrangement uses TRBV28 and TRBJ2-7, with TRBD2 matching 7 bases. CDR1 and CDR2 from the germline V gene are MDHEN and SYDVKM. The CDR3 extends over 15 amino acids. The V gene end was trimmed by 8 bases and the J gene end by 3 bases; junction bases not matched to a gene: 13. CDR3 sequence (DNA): TGTGCCAGCGAAAAGGGAGGGACGGGCCTCTACGAGCAGTACTTC. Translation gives CASEKGGTGLYEQYF. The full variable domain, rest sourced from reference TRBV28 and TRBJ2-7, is DVKVTQSSRYLVKRTGEKVFLECVQDMDHENMFWYRQDPGLGLRLIYFSYDVKMKEKGDIPEGYSVSREKKERFSLILESASTNQTSMYLCASEKGGTGLYEQYFGPGTRLTVT.

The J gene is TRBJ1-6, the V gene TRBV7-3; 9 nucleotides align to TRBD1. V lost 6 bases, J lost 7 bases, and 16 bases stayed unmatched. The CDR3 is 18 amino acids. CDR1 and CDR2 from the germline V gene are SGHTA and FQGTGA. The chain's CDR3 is CASSFIPPHGTGNSPLHF. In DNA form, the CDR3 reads TGTGCCAGCAGTTTTATCCCCCCCCACGGGACAGGGAATTCACCCCTCCACTTT.

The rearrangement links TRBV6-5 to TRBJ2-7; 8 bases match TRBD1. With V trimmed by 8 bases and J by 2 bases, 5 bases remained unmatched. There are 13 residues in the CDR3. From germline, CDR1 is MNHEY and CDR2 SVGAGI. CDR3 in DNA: TGTGCCAGCCAACAGGGGGGACCCTACGAGCAGTACTTC. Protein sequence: CASQQGGPYEQYF.

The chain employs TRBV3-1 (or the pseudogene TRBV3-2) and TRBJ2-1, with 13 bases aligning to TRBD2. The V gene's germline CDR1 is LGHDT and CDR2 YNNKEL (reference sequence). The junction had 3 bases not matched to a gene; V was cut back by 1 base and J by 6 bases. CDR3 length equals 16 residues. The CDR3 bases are TGTGCCAGCAGCCAAGGGGGACTAGCGGGGATCAATGAGCAGTTCTTC. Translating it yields CASSQGGLAGINEQFF.

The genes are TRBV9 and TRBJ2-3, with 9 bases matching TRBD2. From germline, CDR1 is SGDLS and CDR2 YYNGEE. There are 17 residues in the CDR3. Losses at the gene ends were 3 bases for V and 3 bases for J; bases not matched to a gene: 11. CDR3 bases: TGTGCCAGCAGCGCCGTCCGGGCGGGGGGGCTGACAGATACGCAGTATTTT. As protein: CASSAVRAGGLTDTQYF.

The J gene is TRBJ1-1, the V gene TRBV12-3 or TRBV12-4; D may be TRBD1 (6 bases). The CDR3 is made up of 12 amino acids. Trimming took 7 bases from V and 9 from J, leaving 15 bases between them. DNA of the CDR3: TGTGCCAGCATCTTACAGGGTTACAAAGCTTTCTTT. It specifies CASILQGYKAFF.

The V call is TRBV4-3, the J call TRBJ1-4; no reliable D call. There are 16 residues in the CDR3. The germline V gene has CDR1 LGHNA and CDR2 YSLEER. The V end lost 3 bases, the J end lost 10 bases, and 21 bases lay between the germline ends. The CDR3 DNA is TGCGCCAGCAGCCAGGGAGTGCGGTCGTCGAGTGGAAAACTGTTTTTT. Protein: CASSQGVRSSSGKLFF.

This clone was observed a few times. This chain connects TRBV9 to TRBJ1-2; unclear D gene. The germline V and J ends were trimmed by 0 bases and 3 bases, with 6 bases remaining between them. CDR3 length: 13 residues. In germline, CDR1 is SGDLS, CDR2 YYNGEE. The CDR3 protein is CASSVVADYGYTF. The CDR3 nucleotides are TGTGCCAGCAGCGTAGTGGCAGACTATGGCTACACCTTC.

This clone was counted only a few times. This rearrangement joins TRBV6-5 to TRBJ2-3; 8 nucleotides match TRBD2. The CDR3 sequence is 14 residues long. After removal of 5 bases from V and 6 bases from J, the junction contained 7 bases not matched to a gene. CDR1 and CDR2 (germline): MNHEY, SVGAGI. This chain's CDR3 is CASSTYSGVDTQYF. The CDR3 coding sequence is TGTGCCAGCAGTACCTATAGCGGGGTGGATACGCAGTATTTT.

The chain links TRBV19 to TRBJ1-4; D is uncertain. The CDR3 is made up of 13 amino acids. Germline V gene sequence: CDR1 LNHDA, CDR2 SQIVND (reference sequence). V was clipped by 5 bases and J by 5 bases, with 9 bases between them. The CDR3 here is CASSFGSNEKLFF. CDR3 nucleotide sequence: TGTGCCAGTAGTTTCGGGTCCAATGAAAAACTGTTTTTT.

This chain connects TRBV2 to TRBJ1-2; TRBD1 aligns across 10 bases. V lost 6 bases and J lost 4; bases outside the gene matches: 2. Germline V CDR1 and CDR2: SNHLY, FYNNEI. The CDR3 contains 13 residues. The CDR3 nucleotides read TGTGCCAGCAGGGGGGACAGGGGCTATGGCTACACCTTC. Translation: CASRGDRGYGYTF.

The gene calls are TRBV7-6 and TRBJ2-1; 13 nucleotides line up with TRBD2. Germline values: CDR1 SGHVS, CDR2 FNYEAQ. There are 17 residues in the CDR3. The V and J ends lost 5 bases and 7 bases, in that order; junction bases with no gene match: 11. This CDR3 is CASSLGTSGVPGNEQFF. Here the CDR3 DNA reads TGTGCCAGCAGCCTCGGGACTAGCGGGGTCCCGGGGAATGAGCAGTTCTTC.

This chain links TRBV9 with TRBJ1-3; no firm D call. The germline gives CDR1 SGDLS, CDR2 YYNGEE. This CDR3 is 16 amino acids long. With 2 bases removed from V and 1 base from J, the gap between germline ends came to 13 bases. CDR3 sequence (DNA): TGTGCCAGCAGCGTGGAGGCAATACTTTCTGGAAACACCATATATTTT. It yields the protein CASSVEAILSGNTIYF.

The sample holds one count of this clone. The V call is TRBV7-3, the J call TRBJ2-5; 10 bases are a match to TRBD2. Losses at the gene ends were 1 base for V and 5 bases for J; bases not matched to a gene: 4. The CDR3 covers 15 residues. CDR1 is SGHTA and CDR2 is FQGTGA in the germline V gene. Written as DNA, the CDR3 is TGTGCCAGCAGCTTAAGCCTAGCGGGGGCGGAGACCCAGTACTTC. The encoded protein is CASSLSLAGAETQYF.

Here the CDR3 DNA reads TGCGCCAGCAGCTTGGGGGAGGAACGTATGAACATTCAGTACTTC. It is translated as CASSLGEERMNIQYF. The genes are TRBV5-1 and TRBJ2-4; tentatively, D is TRBD2 (6 bases). V lost 0 bases, J lost 7 bases, and 14 bases lay in between. The CDR3 extends over 15 amino acids. The germline CDR1 and CDR2 sequences are SGHRS and YFSETQ. The whole variable domain, remainder taken from reference TRBV5-1 and TRBJ2-4, is KAGVTQTPRYLIKTRGQQVTLSCSPISGHRSVSWYQQTPGQGLQFLFEYFSETQRNKGNFPGRFSGRQFSNSRSEMNVSTLELGDSALYLCASSLGEERMNIQYFGAGTRLSVL.

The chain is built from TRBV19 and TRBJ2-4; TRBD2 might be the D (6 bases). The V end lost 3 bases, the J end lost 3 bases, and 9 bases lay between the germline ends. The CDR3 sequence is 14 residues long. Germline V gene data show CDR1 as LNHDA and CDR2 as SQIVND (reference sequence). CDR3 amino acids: CASSMWGDKNIQYF. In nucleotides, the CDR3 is TGTGCCAGTAGTATGTGGGGGGACAAAAACATTCAGTACTTC.

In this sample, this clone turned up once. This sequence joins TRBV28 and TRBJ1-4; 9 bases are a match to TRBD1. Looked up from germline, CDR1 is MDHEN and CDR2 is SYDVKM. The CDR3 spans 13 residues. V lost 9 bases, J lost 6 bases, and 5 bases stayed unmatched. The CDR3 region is CASTGGAYEKLFF. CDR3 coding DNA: TGTGCCAGTACAGGGGGCGCTTATGAAAAACTGTTTTTT.

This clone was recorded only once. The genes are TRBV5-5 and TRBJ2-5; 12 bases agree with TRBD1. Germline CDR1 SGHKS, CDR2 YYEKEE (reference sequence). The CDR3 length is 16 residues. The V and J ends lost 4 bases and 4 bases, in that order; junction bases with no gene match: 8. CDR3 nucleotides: TGTGCCAGCAGCCCGGGACAGGGGGCGAGTGGAGAGACCCAGTACTTC. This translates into CASSPGQGASGETQYF.

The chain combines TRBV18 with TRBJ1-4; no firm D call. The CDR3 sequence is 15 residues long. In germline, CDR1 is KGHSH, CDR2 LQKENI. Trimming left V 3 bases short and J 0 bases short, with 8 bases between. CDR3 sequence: CASSPTAPTNEKLFF. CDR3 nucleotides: TGTGCCAGCTCACCGACTGCCCCAACTAATGAAAAACTGTTTTTT.

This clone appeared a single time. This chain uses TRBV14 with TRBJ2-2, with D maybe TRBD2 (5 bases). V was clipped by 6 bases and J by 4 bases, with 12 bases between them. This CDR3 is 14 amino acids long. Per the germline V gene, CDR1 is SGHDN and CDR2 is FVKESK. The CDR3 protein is CASRSGIPTGELFF. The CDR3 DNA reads TGTGCCAGCAGGTCCGGGATACCCACCGGGGAGCTGTTTTTT.

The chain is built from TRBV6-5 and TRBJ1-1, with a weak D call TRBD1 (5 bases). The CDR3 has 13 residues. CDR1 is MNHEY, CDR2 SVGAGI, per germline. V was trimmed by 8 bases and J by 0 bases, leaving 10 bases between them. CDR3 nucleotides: TGTGCCAGCCTAAGGGGTGTGAACACTGAAGCTTTCTTT. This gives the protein CASLRGVNTEAFF.